Below, 8 T cell receptor beta chains from the same sample are listed, as sequenced in a study of beta chain features in type 1 diabetes. What was sequenced were expressed TCRB transcripts, since all of the isolated RNA had been reverse transcribed. TCRdb keeps only in-frame clones here, not all; method: immunoSEQ multiplex PCR. The sample contains some 300,000 clones, about 8% of which appear only once. The material sequenced was central memory CD4+ T cells from blood. Receptors were obtained from a woman between 18 and 30 years old in good health.

The chain joins TRBV28 to TRBJ1-5, with TRBD1 matching over 9 bases. CDR1 and CDR2 from the germline V gene are MDHEN and SYDVKM. V trimming: 6 bases; J trimming: 4 bases; junction bases outside the gene matches: 4. CDR3 length: 14 amino acids. The CDR3 coding sequence is TGTGCCAGCAGACTGACAGGGGGAAATCAGCCCCAGCATTTT. It codes for CASRLTGGNQPQHF.

This clone was seen more than once but under ten times. This chain connects TRBV5-1 to TRBJ1-1; TRBD1 is a possible D gene (6 bases). Germline-derived CDR1 and CDR2 are SGHRS and YFSETQ. Trimming removed 6 bases at V and 0 bases at J, with 24 bases between. This CDR3 comprises 18 residues. The CDR3 DNA reads as TGCGCCAGCACAAGCGGCTACAACACGGGACAAATGAACACTGAAGCTTTCTTT. Translation gives CASTSGYNTGQMNTEAFF.

This clone was seen a few times. J is TRBJ1-1 and V is TRBV7-9; D is ambiguous. The V end was cut by 0 bases, the J end by 2 bases, with 13 bases between. Germline loops: CDR1 SEHNR, CDR2 FQNEAQ (reference sequence). CDR3 length: 16 residues. The CDR3: CASSLASWQSNTEAFF. The CDR3 DNA sequence: TGTGCCAGCAGCTTAGCTTCATGGCAGTCAAACACTGAAGCTTTCTTT.

The V gene is TRBV5-4, the J gene TRBJ1-1; 9 nucleotides line up with TRBD1. V dropped 3 bases and J dropped 7; count of bases not matched to a gene: 4. The CDR3 sequence is 13 residues long. Germline lookup yields CDR1 SGHNT and CDR2 YYREEE (reference sequence). The CDR3 nucleotides are TGTGCCAGCAGCTCGGGGACAGGGAATGAAGCTTTCTTT. Its protein product is CASSSGTGNEAFF.

The sample holds one count of this clone. This rearrangement joins TRBV27 to TRBJ1-2; D gene ambiguous. The germline gives CDR1 MNHEY, CDR2 SMNVEV (reference sequence). Trimming cost V 4 bases and J 2 bases, with 8 bases left between them. This CDR3 spans 13 amino acids. The CDR3 protein is CASSSHANYGYTF. The CDR3 nucleotides read TGTGCCAGCAGTTCACATGCAAACTATGGCTACACCTTC.

This rearrangement joins TRBV5-6 to TRBJ1-1, with TRBD1 as a possible D gene (5 bases). The CDR3 runs to 13 residues. Germline CDR1 and CDR2: SGHDT and YYEEEE. Trimming cost V 6 bases and J 5 bases, with 14 bases left between them. DNA of the CDR3: TGTGCCAGCACCTGGGGGACGGAAACTGAAGCTTTCTTT. Residues: CASTWGTETEAFF.

There are a few counts of this clone. The chain employs TRBV9 and TRBJ2-1, with D possibly TRBD2 on 5 matching bases. CDR1 SGDLS and CDR2 YYNGEE come from the germline V gene. The CDR3 is 16 amino acids. V lost 2 bases, J lost 6 bases, and 18 bases lay in between. The CDR3 region is CASSVRGSATGNEQFF. DNA for the CDR3: TGTGCCAGCAGCGTCCGGGGAAGTGCGACGGGCAATGAGCAGTTCTTC.

This clone was observed a few times. The chain carries TRBV7-8 and TRBJ1-2; 8 positions agree with TRBD1. The V gene's germline CDR1 is SGHVS and CDR2 FQNEAQ. The CDR3 extends over 16 amino acids. V dropped 5 bases and J dropped 4; count of bases not matched to a gene: 12. CDR3 coding DNA: TGTGCCAGCAGCCTAACTAGACAGGGGTCACTCTATGGCTACACCTTC. It translates to CASSLTRQGSLYGYTF.